Below are 32 T cell receptor beta chains sequenced from a single sample in a study of T cells expressing NK-cell markers. With the 5' RACE reads reprocessed, TCRdb shows one record per CDR3 protein and no DNA. The table for this sample gives about 5,000 distinct CDR3 sequences. The sequencing sample was made of blood T cells: a sorted CD56 or NKG2C T cell subset, CD4+ or CD8+ T cells, or bulk PBMC T cells (not recorded which). The receptors were sampled from a man younger than 30 in good health.

The chain joins TRBV11-3 to TRBJ2-2; the TCRdb call, TRBD2, lacks DNA for checking. There are 13 residues in the CDR3. CDR1 SGHNT and CDR2 YENEEA come from the germline V gene. The CDR3 sequence: CASSSGGIGELFF.

This chain uses TRBV5-1 with TRBJ1-1. This CDR3 spans 15 amino acids. Germline V gene data show CDR1 as SGHRS and CDR2 as YFSETQ. The CDR3 protein is CASSSSERWNTEAFF.

The chain links TRBV20-1 to TRBJ2-7; without DNA, the TCRdb call of TRBD2 cannot be checked. CDR1 is DFQATT and CDR2 is SNEGSKA in the germline V gene (reference sequence). The CDR3 has 16 amino acids. This chain's CDR3 is CSARSAEREGRVEQYF.

The chain couples TRBV5-4 to TRBJ2-2. The CDR3 loop spans 13 amino acids. Germline assignment: CDR1 SGHNT and CDR2 YYREEE (reference sequence). CDR3: CASSIDPTGELFF. Combining the CDR3 with reference TRBV5-4 and TRBJ2-2 gives the whole variable domain ETGVTQSPTHLIKTRGQQVTLRCSSQSGHNTVSWYQQALGQGPQFIFQYYREEENGRGNFPPRFSGLQFPNYSSELNVNALELDDSALYLCASSIDPTGELFFGEGSRLTVL.

By frequency, this clonotype registers medium-sized (0.01 to 0.1%). The rearrangement links TRBV6-2 or TRBV6-3 to TRBJ2-5; TCRdb's D call of TRBD1 is untestable without DNA. The CDR3 consists of 16 residues. Germline CDR1 is MNHEY and CDR2 is SVGEGT. The CDR3 loop reads CASSYGLHPVRETQYF.

The chain couples TRBV7-8 to TRBJ2-7; TCRdb reports TRBD1, a call that lacks DNA to check it against. The CDR3 runs 15 residues. Per the germline V gene, CDR1 is SGHVS and CDR2 is FQNEAQ. The CDR3 protein is CASSAPETGGREQYF.

The gene calls are TRBV6-1 and TRBJ2-2; with no DNA, the TCRdb D assignment of TRBD1 cannot be verified. The CDR3 covers 15 residues. The germline CDR1 and CDR2 sequences are MNHNS and SASEGT. The CDR3 sequence: CASSGTGGNTGELFF.

This chain uses TRBV3-1 with TRBJ2-1; TCRdb's D gene call, TRBD2, goes unchecked for lack of DNA. CDR3 size: 15 residues. Germline CDR1 and CDR2: LGHDT and YNNKEL (reference sequence). CDR3 region: CASSQAGLAGVEQFF.

V is TRBV20-1 and J is TRBJ1-2; there is no DNA to check the TCRdb D call of TRBD1. CDR3 length equals 13 residues. Germline CDR1 reads DFQATT; CDR2 reads SNEGSKA (reference sequence). The CDR3 region is CSAISGGAVGYTF.

The chain carries TRBV6-4 and TRBJ2-2. This CDR3 contains 15 residues. Germline CDR1 and CDR2: MRHNA and SNTAGT. CDR3 region: CASSEAADNTGELFF.

This chain uses TRBV12-3 or TRBV12-4 with TRBJ2-1. The CDR3 runs to 13 residues. The CDR3 reads CASTDGAYNEQFF.

Its frequency marks this clonotype as medium-sized. The CDR3 reads CASGQESYEQYF. The chain couples TRBV7-9 to TRBJ2-7. Germline CDR1 and CDR2: SEHNR and FQNEAQ (reference sequence). This CDR3 has 12 residues.

The rearrangement uses TRBV10-2 and TRBJ2-3; the TRBD2 assignment by TCRdb is unverifiable without DNA. The V gene's germline CDR1 is WSHSY and CDR2 SAAADI. The CDR3 runs to 13 residues. The CDR3: CASSERETDTQYF.

The CDR3 reads CASSKYIPGLAGTDTQYF. This rearrangement joins TRBV27 to TRBJ2-3; the TCRdb call, TRBD2, lacks DNA for checking. The V gene's germline CDR1 is MNHEY and CDR2 SMNVEV (reference sequence). The CDR3 runs 18 residues.

The genes are TRBV4-3 and TRBJ2-6. CDR1 is LGHNA, CDR2 YSLEER, per germline. This CDR3 contains 16 residues. The CDR3 region is CASSQDRGYGANVLTF.

V and J are TRBV5-5 and TRBJ2-3. The CDR3 consists of 13 residues. Germline CDR1 SGHKS, CDR2 YYEKEE (reference sequence). The CDR3 spells CASRLGSTDTQYF.

This sequence joins TRBV19 and TRBJ2-3; TCRdb's D gene call, TRBD2, goes unchecked for lack of DNA. The CDR3 has 13 amino acids. CDR1 is LNHDA, CDR2 SQIVND, per germline (reference sequence). CDR3 amino acids: CASKEGTGSTQYF.

The rearrangement links TRBV20-1 to TRBJ1-5; absent DNA, TCRdb's TRBD1 call cannot be checked. Per the germline V gene, CDR1 is DFQATT and CDR2 is SNEGSKA (reference sequence). This CDR3 comprises 13 residues. Here the CDR3 reads CSARQGVDQPQHF.

This sequence joins TRBV20-1 and TRBJ2-1; absent DNA, TCRdb's TRBD1 call cannot be checked. From germline, CDR1 is DFQATT and CDR2 SNEGSKA (reference sequence). This CDR3 has 15 amino acids. The CDR3 loop is CSASLREGPYNEQFF.

The V and J genes are TRBV7-2 and TRBJ1-1. Germline V lookup: CDR1 SGHTA, CDR2 FQGNSA. The CDR3 contains 12 residues. The CDR3 sequence is CASSLDLSPAFF.

The chain employs TRBV6-5 and TRBJ2-3; with no DNA, the TCRdb D assignment of TRBD1 cannot be verified. In germline, CDR1 is MNHEY, CDR2 SVGAGI. This CDR3 has 18 residues. The CDR3 region is CASPDWGFQGAFPDTQYF.

CDR3 protein: CASSLVTSEWNEQFF. The chain links TRBV5-1 to TRBJ2-1; TCRdb gives TRBD2 as the D gene, but with no DNA this cannot be confirmed. The CDR3 is 15 amino acids. Per germline, CDR1 SGHRS and CDR2 YFSETQ.

Here the CDR3 reads CASSLAGGSASKNIQYF. This rearrangement joins TRBV27 to TRBJ2-4; TCRdb returns TRBD2, unconfirmable since there is no DNA. CDR1 is MNHEY, CDR2 SMNVEV, per germline (reference sequence). The CDR3 runs 17 residues.

The rearrangement links TRBV7-9 to TRBJ1-4. This CDR3 region has 13 residues. Germline V gene data show CDR1 as SEHNR and CDR2 as FQNEAQ (reference sequence). This CDR3 is CASLGSTNEKLFF.

CDR3 sequence reads: CASSSGENTEAFF. The V call is TRBV6-6, the J call TRBJ1-1; as DNA is missing, the TRBD1 call by TCRdb cannot be tested. Germline CDR1 and CDR2: MNHNY and SVGAGI (reference sequence). CDR3 length: 13 amino acids.

The rearrangement links TRBV20-1 to TRBJ2-2. Looked up from germline, CDR1 is DFQATT and CDR2 is SNEGSKA (reference sequence). This CDR3 spans 16 amino acids. The CDR3 loop reads CSARGLDGRDTGELFF.

V is TRBV4-2 and J is TRBJ1-5. The CDR3 loop spans 15 amino acids. From germline, CDR1 is LGHNA and CDR2 YNFKEQ. CDR3 sequence reads: CASSQEPTINQPQHF.

This chain connects TRBV6-1 to TRBJ2-5. This CDR3 contains 15 residues. Germline V gene lookup returns CDR1 MNHNS and CDR2 SASEGT. CDR3 sequence: CASSEISGNPETQYF.

This chain joins TRBV1 and TRBJ2-4. TRBV1 is a pseudogene. The CDR3 runs 14 residues. This chain's CDR3 is CTSSLAGAKNIQYF.

The V gene is TRBV20-1, the J gene TRBJ2-1; the TRBD2 assignment by TCRdb is unverifiable without DNA. This CDR3 contains 16 residues. Per germline, CDR1 DFQATT and CDR2 SNEGSKA (reference sequence). The CDR3 here is CSARLAGPSSYNEQFF.

The chain recombines TRBV20-1 with TRBJ2-3; checking the TCRdb D call of TRBD2 is not possible without DNA. Germline CDR1 reads DFQATT; CDR2 reads SNEGSKA (reference sequence). This CDR3 has 16 residues. This chain's CDR3 is CSAIVAGGRGTDTQYF.

The chain uses TRBV5-1 and TRBJ1-1. CDR3 size: 14 residues. From germline, CDR1 is SGHRS and CDR2 YFSETQ. The CDR3 here is CASSLSSTNTEAFF.